Each of the 19 T cell receptor beta chains below was sequenced from the same sample in a study of blood T cells in healthy people across ages. A second PCR, run for about 7 to 11 cycles, used a sample-barcoded 5' primer plus a J-beta primer mix. MiXCR, run by TCRdb on the 5' RACE reads, gives a single entry per CDR3 protein. The sample holds almost 550,000 distinct CDR3 sequences; around 24% are singletons and the top ten take under 9%. These data were likewise used in another study, on T cells of mothers and their children.

Sequencing was done on a sample of blood. These TCRs come from a boy under 18 in good health.

The CDR3 is CASSESVAWVTQYF. The CDR3 nucleotides are TGTGCCAGCAGTGAGAGCGTGGCGTGGGTGACCCAGTACTTC. V gene TRBV2 combines with J gene TRBJ2-7; D gene ambiguous. The J call may not be correct, given that the DNA end is closer to TRBJ2-5. CDR1 is SNHLY, CDR2 FYNNEI, per germline. The CDR3 is 14 residues long.

This clonotype was seen more than once but under ten times. This rearrangement joins TRBV29-1 to TRBJ2-1; D tentatively reads TRBD1 or TRBD2 (5 bases each). V was cut by 7 bases and J by 2 bases, with 21 bases left in between. The CDR3 runs to 16 residues. In germline, CDR1 is SQVTM, CDR2 ANQGSEA. In DNA, the CDR3 is TGCAGCGGGAATAACGGGACGGCCCTCACCTACAATGAGCAGTTCTTC. Translating it yields CSGNNGTALTYNEQFF.

This clonotype was counted only a few times. The genes are TRBV6-5 and TRBJ1-2; D unclear. Germline values: CDR1 MNHEY, CDR2 SVGAGI. This CDR3 comprises 13 residues. Trimming removed 8 bases from V and 0 bases from J, with 10 bases in between. CDR3 nucleotides: TGTGCCAGCCATGCGGCGACTAACTATGGCTACACCTTC. As protein: CASHAATNYGYTF.

This clonotype has only a few counts. The V call is TRBV27, the J call TRBJ2-1, with 11 bases identical to TRBD2. The germline gives CDR1 MNHEY, CDR2 SMNVEV (reference sequence). There are 18 residues in the CDR3. V shed 6 bases and J 0 bases; nucleotides not matched to a gene: 10. The CDR3 protein is CASRLLAGDPVSYNEQFF. The CDR3 nucleotides are TGTGCCAGCAGACTACTAGCGGGGGATCCAGTCTCCTACAATGAGCAGTTCTTC.

This clonotype was detected only a few times. The chain carries TRBV28 and TRBJ2-5, with 8 bases lining up with TRBD1. After removal of 8 bases from V and 1 base from J, the junction contained 3 bases not matched to a gene. The germline V gene has CDR1 MDHEN and CDR2 SYDVKM. There are 13 residues in the CDR3. The CDR3 sequence is CASLGQGQETQYF. The CDR3 DNA reads as TGTGCCAGCTTAGGACAGGGCCAAGAGACCCAGTACTTC.

This chain joins TRBV20-1 and TRBJ2-5; D is uncertain. TRBJ2-7 explains the end of the DNA better; the J call may be wrong. CDR1 is DFQATT, CDR2 SNEGSKA, per germline (reference sequence). The CDR3 has 14 amino acids. This CDR3 is CSARDEAFAYEQYF. The CDR3 nucleotides are TGCAGTGCTAGAGATGAAGCTTTTGCCTACGAGCAGTACTTC.

The rearrangement joins TRBV7-2 to TRBJ1-2; the match to TRBD1 covers 7 bases. The CDR3 consists of 14 residues. CDR1 SGHTA and CDR2 FQGNSA come from the germline V gene. Germline trimming cut 5 bases from V and 9 bases from J; bases unmatched to any gene: 12. This chain's CDR3 is CASSRGQSELRYTF. The DNA of the CDR3 is TGTGCCAGCAGCCGGGGACAGTCTGAGTTGCGCTACACCTTC.

J is TRBJ2-3 and V is TRBV20-1, with D possibly TRBD2 on 5 matching bases. The CDR3 is 14 amino acids. Germline CDR1 DFQATT, CDR2 SNEGSKA (reference sequence). V lost 8 bases, J lost 3 bases, and 18 bases lay in between. The CDR3 bases are TGCAGTATCGGACTGCCAATTGGGACAGATACGCAGTATTTT. This sequence encodes CSIGLPIGTDTQYF.

The V call is TRBV7-2, the J call TRBJ2-1, with D maybe TRBD2 (6 bases). In germline, CDR1 is SGHTA, CDR2 FQGNSA. The CDR3 loop spans 16 amino acids. The ends were cut back, 1 base at V and 6 bases at J, with 16 bases in the middle. The CDR3 loop reads CASSLGGTSGANEQFF. The CDR3 nucleotides read TGTGCCAGCAGCTTAGGAGGGACTTCGGGTGCCAATGAGCAGTTCTTC.

The table lists this clonotype with many counts. The chain links TRBV6-2 or TRBV6-3 to TRBJ2-4; D ambiguous. Germline values: CDR1 MNHEY, CDR2 SVGEGT. This CDR3 has 14 amino acids. V lost 6 bases and J 0 bases, leaving 9 bases between the germline ends. Here the CDR3 DNA reads TGTGCCAGCAGGGAAGGGCCAGCCAAAAACATTCAGTACTTC. This codes for CASREGPAKNIQYF.

V is TRBV7-2 and J is TRBJ2-1, with D maybe TRBD2 (5 bases). The tail of the sequence fits TRBJ2-5 better, so the J call may be wrong. The CDR3 has 16 amino acids. Germline-derived CDR1 and CDR2 are SGHTA and FQGNSA. The CDR3 region has the DNA TGTGCCAGCAGCTTGCGGGCTCACGCCGCGGGAGAGACCCAGTACTTC. Its protein product is CASSLRAHAAGETQYF.

Only a few counts were recorded for this clonotype. The V and J genes are TRBV20-1 and TRBJ2-3; 8 bases agree with TRBD2. The CDR3 is 15 residues long. The germline V gene has CDR1 DFQATT and CDR2 SNEGSKA (reference sequence). Germline trimming cut 4 bases from V and 1 base from J; bases unmatched to any gene: 7. The CDR3 spells CSAIKAGVGTDTQYF. The CDR3 nucleotides read TGCAGTGCTATCAAAGCGGGAGTCGGCACAGATACGCAGTATTTT.

The chain uses TRBV20-1 and TRBJ2-4, with D possibly being TRBD2 (5 bases). V was shortened by 3 bases and J by 6 bases, with 9 bases between the two germline ends. Germline assignment: CDR1 DFQATT and CDR2 SNEGSKA (reference sequence). This CDR3 contains 12 residues. In DNA, the CDR3 is TGCAGTGCTAGCCTAGCAGGAAACATTCAGTACTTC. Its translation is CSASLAGNIQYF.

The sample holds a few counts of this clonotype. The chain carries TRBV5-1 and TRBJ2-5; D is ambiguous. Looked up from germline, CDR1 is SGHRS and CDR2 is YFSETQ. Trimming took off 2 bases at V and 1 base at J, with 9 bases between the two ends. CDR3 length: 14 amino acids. In DNA form, the CDR3 reads TGCGCCAGCAGCTTTAGACCGAGCCAAGAGACCCAGTACTTC. This encodes CASSFRPSQETQYF.

The sample holds one count of this clonotype. The V and J genes are TRBV28 and TRBJ2-5, with a tentative D call TRBD1 (5 bases). The J call may be incorrect, as the DNA end agrees better with TRBJ2-7. The CDR3 runs 16 residues. Germline V CDR1 and CDR2: MDHEN, SYDVKM. CDR3 sequence reads: CASSPWGSEHSYEQYF. The CDR3 DNA sequence: TGTGCCAGCAGCCCCTGGGGCAGTGAACACTCCTACGAGCAGTACTTC.

This chain joins TRBV28 and TRBJ2-4; TRBD1 matches at 8 bases. The CDR3 length is 17 residues. Germline-derived CDR1 and CDR2 are MDHEN and SYDVKM. Written as DNA, the CDR3 is TGTGCTACGATGACAGGGGTTACGTTTGGAGCCAAAAACATTCAGTACTTC. Residues: CATMTGVTFGAKNIQYF.

V usage is TRBV7-9 and J usage is TRBJ1-3; the D gene is possibly TRBD1 (6 bases). From germline, CDR1 is SEHNR and CDR2 FQNEAQ (reference sequence). With 4 bases removed from V and 10 bases from J, the gap between germline ends came to 20 bases. The length of the CDR3 is 15 residues. The CDR3 loop is CASSSQWRGFVTIYF. The CDR3 nucleotides are TGTGCCAGCAGCTCCCAGTGGAGGGGGTTCGTGACCATATATTTT.

This clonotype was seen only a few times. This chain links TRBV5-1 with TRBJ1-3; D not certain. The CDR3 has 16 amino acids. Germline V gene lookup returns CDR1 SGHRS and CDR2 YFSETQ. Trimming pared 0 bases from V and 0 bases from J, leaving 10 bases between. Written as DNA, the CDR3 is TGCGCCAGCAGCTTGGCCACGGCTAGCTCTGGAAACACCATATATTTT. Translating it yields CASSLATASSGNTIYF.

The J gene is TRBJ2-5, the V gene TRBV6-6, with TRBD1 as a possible D gene (5 bases). The CDR3 has 13 residues. Deletions cut 9 bases from V and 0 bases from J, with 11 bases between. Germline V gene lookup returns CDR1 MNHNY and CDR2 SVGAGI (reference sequence). CDR3 in DNA: TGTGCCAGTCAGGGAACTCACCAAGAGACCCAGTACTTC. This sequence encodes CASQGTHQETQYF.